The clone carrying this T cell receptor beta chain was detected only a few times. What it binds is not known. This sample stems from a study of cytomegalovirus exposure and HLA in healthy donors. The study's findings and limits: Productive status was seen about 87% or about 30% of the time for most TCR beta V segments in an earlier analysis.

In germline, CDR1 is SGDLS, CDR2 YYNGEE. V lost 2 bases and J lost 5; bases outside the gene matches: 4. CDR3 length: 15 amino acids. A multiplex PCR was run with 60 Vbeta primers and 13 Jbeta primers. The protocol was immunoSEQ multiplex PCR, while the TCRdb copy is restricted to in-frame clones and leaves out a portion. Of under 130,000 clones in the sample, about 83% were seen once. The sample consisted of PBMCs. The clonotype comes from a female donor in good health and CMV-seropositive. The chain combines TRBV9 with TRBJ2-3; 11 bases are shared with TRBD1. The CDR3 spells CASSVRGQGEDTQYF. In DNA, the CDR3 is TGTGCCAGCAGCGTTAGGGGACAGGGGGAAGATACGCAGTATTTT.